The present TCR beta chain was sequenced within a study of radiation and T cells in renal cell carcinoma. In the study overall: Nephrectomy followed 15 Gy stereotactic body radiation by 4 weeks. Findings and limits, study-wide: In blood, top tumor clones expanded by 2 weeks, shrinking by 4.

A note on this clone: Its cognate antigen is unknown.

Stated time point: blood 2 weeks post-SBRT. Treatment noted: 15 Gy SBRT to primary tumor, nephrectomy 4 weeks later. Clones were read by immunoSEQ multiplex PCR, and TCRdb kept only the in-frame ones, dropping some. In the table there are tens of thousands of clones, 65% to 90% of which are singletons. This specimen consisted of blood, obtained from a patient whose treatment included radiotherapy and nephrectomy. The TCR was taken from a woman aged 45-65 years with renal cell carcinoma.

The CDR3 loop reads CASSLSLVGELFF. CDR3 in DNA: TGTGCCAGCAGCTTGTCGCTGGTCGGGGAGCTGTTTTTT. The rearrangement uses TRBV7-3 and TRBJ2-2; D unresolved. Germline V lookup: CDR1 SGHTA, CDR2 FQGTGA. This CDR3 region has 13 residues. Trimming stripped 3 bases from V and 7 bases from J, with 9 bases between.